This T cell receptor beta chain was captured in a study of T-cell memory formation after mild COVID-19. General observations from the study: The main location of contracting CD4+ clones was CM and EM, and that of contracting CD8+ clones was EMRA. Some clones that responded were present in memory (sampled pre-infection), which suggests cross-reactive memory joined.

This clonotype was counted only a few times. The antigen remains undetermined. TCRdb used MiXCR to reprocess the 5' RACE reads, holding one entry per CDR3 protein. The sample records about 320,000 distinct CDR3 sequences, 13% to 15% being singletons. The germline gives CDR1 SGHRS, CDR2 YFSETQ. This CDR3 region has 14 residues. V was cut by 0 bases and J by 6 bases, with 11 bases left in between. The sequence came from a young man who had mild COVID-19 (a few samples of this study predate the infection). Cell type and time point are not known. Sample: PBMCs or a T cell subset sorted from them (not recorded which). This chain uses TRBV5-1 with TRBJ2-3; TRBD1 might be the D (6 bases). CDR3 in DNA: TGCGCCAGCAGCTTGGGGGGGCTTGACGATACGCAGTATTTT. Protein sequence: CASSLGGLDDTQYF. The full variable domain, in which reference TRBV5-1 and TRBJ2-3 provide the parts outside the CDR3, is KAGVTQTPRYLIKTRGQQVTLSCSPISGHRSVSWYQQTPGQGLQFLFEYFSETQRNKGNFPGRFSGRQFSNSRSEMNVSTLELGDSALYLCASSLGGLDDTQYFGPGTRLTVL.